This TCR beta chain was identified during a study of vaccination and CD4 T cells after COVID-19. Background on the study: Convalescent donors were composed of six males and four females, of whom two were Hispanic. Overlapping spike peptides of SARS-CoV-2, HCoV-NL63, HCoV-OC43 and HCoV-229E stimulated the cells.

In the case of this clonotype: Its antigen is not known.

General study findings and limits: Within convalescent individuals, 304 out of 307 vaccine-specific clones proved to be spike mono-reactive.

Described treatment: roughly 11-day PBMC culture with coronavirus spike peptide pools or control peptides (ViraFEST assay). After roughly nine days of culture, CD4+ T cells were negatively selected. Cultured CD4+ T cell DNA was sequenced using the Oncomine TCR Beta short-read assay. TCRdb reprocessed the PCR reads via MiXCR and lists one record per CDR3 protein. There are more than 9,000 distinct CDR3 sequences in the sample; 48% occur only once, and about 14% lies in the top ten. This receptor was obtained from a human donor who had recovered from COVID-19. The sequencing sample was made of CD4+ T cells from blood, cultured in vitro.

CDR3 in DNA: TGTGCCAGCAGCCAAAGGGTGCTTAGGACGGACTACACCGGGGAGCTGTTTTTT. This gives the protein CASSQRVLRTDYTGELFF. The V and J genes are TRBV14 and TRBJ2-2, with a possible D match to TRBD2 (5 bases). Germline values: CDR1 SGHDN, CDR2 FVKESK. Trimming stripped 2 bases from V and 3 bases from J, with 19 bases between. CDR3 size: 18 residues.